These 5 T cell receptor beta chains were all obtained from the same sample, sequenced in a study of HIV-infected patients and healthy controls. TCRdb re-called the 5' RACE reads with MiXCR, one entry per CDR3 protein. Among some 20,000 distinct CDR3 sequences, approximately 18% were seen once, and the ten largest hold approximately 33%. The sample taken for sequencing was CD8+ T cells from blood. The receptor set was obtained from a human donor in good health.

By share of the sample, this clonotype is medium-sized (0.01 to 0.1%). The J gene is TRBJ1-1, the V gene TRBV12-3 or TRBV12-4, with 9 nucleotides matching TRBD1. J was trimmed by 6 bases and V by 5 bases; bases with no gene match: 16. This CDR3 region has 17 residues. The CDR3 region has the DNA TGTGCCAGCAGTCCGCTCCCCGGGACAGGGAGATTATCTGAAGCTTTCTTT. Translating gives CASSPLPGTGRLSEAFF.

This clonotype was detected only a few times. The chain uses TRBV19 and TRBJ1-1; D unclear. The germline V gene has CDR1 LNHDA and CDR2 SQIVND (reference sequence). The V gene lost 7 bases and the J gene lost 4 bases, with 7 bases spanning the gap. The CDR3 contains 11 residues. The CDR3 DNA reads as TGTGCCAGTAAGGGTAGCACTGAAGCTTTCTTT. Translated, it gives CASKGSTEAFF.

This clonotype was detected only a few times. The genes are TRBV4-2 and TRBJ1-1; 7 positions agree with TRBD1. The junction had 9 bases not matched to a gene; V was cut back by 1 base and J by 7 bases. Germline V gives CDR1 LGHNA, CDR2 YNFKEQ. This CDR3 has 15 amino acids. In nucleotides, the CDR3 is TGTGCCAGCAGCCAAGGTACGATTGGGACAGATGAAGCTTTCTTT. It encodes CASSQGTIGTDEAFF.

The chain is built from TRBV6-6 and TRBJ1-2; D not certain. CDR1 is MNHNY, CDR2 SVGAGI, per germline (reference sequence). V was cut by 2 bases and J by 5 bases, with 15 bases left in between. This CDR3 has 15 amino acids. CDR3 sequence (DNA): TGTGCCAGCAGTTACGTACCGGGAGACCGGTATGGCTACACCTTC. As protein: CASSYVPGDRYGYTF.

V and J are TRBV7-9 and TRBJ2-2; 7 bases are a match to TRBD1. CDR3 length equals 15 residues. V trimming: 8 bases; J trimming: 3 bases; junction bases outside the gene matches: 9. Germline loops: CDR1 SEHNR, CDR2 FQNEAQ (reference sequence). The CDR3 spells CASPPGTVDTGELFF. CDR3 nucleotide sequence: TGTGCCAGCCCGCCCGGGACAGTCGACACCGGGGAGCTGTTTTTT.